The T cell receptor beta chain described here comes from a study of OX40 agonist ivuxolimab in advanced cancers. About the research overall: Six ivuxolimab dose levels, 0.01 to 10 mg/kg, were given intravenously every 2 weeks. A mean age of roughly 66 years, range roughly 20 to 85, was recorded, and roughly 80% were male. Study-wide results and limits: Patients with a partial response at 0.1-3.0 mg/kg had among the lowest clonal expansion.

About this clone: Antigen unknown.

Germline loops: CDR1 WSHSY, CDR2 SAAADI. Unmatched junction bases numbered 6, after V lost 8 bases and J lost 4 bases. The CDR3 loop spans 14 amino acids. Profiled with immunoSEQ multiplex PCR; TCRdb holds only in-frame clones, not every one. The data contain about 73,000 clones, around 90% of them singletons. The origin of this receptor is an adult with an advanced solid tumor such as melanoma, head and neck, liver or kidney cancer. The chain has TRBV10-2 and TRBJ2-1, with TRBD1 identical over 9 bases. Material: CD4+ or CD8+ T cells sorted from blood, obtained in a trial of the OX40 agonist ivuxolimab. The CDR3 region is CASSRQGGYNEQFF. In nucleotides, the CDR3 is TGCGCCAGCTCGAGACAGGGGGGGTACAATGAGCAGTTCTTC.